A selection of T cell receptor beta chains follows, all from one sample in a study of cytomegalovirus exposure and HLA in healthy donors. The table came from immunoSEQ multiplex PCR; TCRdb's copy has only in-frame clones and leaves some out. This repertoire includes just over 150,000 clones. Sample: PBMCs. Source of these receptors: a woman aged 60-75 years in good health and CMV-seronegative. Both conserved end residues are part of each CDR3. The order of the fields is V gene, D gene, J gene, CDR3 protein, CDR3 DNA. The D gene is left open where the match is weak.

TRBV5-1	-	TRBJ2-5	CASSLGTSGPGETQYF	TGCGCCAGCAGTCTTGGAACGAGCGGGCCTGGAGAGACCCAGTACTTC
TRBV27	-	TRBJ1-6	CASSTGESPLHF	TGTGCCAGCAGTACAGGCGAATCACCCCTCCACTTT
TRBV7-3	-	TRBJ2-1	CASSSSGQNNEQFF	TGTGCCAGCAGCTCGTCGGGACAAAACAATGAGCAGTTCTTC
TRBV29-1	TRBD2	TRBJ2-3	CSESRGVTDTQYF	TGCAGCGAATCACGGGGGGTCACAGATACGCAGTATTTT
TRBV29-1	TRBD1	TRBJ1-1	CSVVTGGNTEAFF	TGCAGCGTTGTGACAGGGGGGAACACTGAAGCTTTCTTT
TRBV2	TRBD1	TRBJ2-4	CATDAGTGQNKIAKNIQYF	TGTGCCACCGATGCCGGGACAGGGCAGAACAAGATAGCCAAAAACATTCAGTACTTC
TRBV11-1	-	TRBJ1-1	CASSLFQGSRTEAFF	TGTGCCAGCAGCCTCTTCCAGGGTAGTAGGACTGAAGCTTTCTTT
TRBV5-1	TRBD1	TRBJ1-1	CASSLVQGQNTEAFF	TGCGCCAGCAGCTTGGTACAGGGGCAAAACACTGAAGCTTTCTTT
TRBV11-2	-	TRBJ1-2	CASSRWSGSGLNYGYTF	TGTGCCAGCAGCCGATGGAGCGGGTCAGGGTTAAACTATGGCTACACCTTC
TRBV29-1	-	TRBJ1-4	CSVANKGEGKLFF	TGCAGCGTGGCTAACAAGGGAGAGGGAAAACTGTTTTTT
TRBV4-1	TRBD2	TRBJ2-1	CASSQVRLAGEQFF	TGCGCCAGCAGCCAAGTAAGACTAGCGGGAGAGCAGTTCTTC
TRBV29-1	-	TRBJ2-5	CSVQRTEETQYF	TGCAGCGTTCAAAGGACAGAAGAGACCCAGTACTTC
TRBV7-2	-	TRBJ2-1	CASTPVGRVYNEQFF	TGTGCCAGCACCCCTGTGGGGCGCGTCTACAATGAGCAGTTCTTC
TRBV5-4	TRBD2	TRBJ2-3	CASSSGTSGGALTQYF	TGTGCCAGCAGCTCTGGGACTAGCGGGGGGGCCCTTACGCAGTATTTT
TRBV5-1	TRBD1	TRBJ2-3	CATTRGTITDTQYF	TGCGCCACTACCAGGGGGACCATCACAGATACGCAGTATTTT
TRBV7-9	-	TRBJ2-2	CASSPPERTTGELFF	TGTGCCAGCAGCCCCCCTGAGCGGACCACCGGGGAGCTGTTTTTT
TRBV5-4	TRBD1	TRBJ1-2	CASSPSRRGQNYGYTF	TGTGCCAGCAGCCCATCTCGGAGGGGGCAGAACTATGGCTACACCTTC
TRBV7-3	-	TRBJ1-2	CASSPPGGRNGYTF	TGTGCCAGCAGCCCTCCGGGGGGGAGAAATGGCTACACCTTC
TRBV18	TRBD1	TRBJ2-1	CASSPRGQGYNEQFF	TGTGCCAGCTCACCACGGGGACAGGGATACAATGAGCAGTTCTTC
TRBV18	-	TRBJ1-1	CASSGGGRDTEAFF	TGTGCCAGCTCGGGCGGGGGGCGCGACACTGAAGCTTTCTTT
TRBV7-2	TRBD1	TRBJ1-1	CASSVDRAKSEAFF	TGTGCCAGCAGCGTGGACAGGGCGAAATCTGAAGCTTTCTTT
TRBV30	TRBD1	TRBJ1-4	CAWSEGGPTNEKLFF	TGTGCCTGGAGTGAAGGGGGCCCAACTAATGAAAAACTGTTTTTT
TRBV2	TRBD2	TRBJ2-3	CASSVSAGEDTQYF	TGTGCCAGCAGTGTTTCAGCGGGAGAAGATACGCAGTATTTT
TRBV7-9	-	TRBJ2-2	CASSSRKGIGELFF	TGTGCCAGCAGCTCCCGAAAGGGGATCGGGGAGCTGTTTTTT
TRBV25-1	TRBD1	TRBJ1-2	CASSEPGTANYGYTF	TGTGCCAGCAGTGAACCCGGGACAGCCAACTATGGCTACACCTTC
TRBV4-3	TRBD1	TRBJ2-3	CASSQDGGQGITDTQYF	TGCGCCAGCAGCCAAGATGGAGGACAGGGGATCACAGATACGCAGTATTTT
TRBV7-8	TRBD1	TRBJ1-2	CASSYGQGRTNYGYTF	TGTGCCAGCAGCTACGGACAGGGGAGGACTAACTATGGCTACACCTTC
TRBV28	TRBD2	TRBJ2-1	CASSLLAESYNEQFF	TGTGCCAGCAGTCTCCTAGCGGAATCCTACAATGAGCAGTTCTTC
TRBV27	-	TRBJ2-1	CASSGTGYSYNEQFF	TGTGCCAGCAGCGGTACAGGGTACTCCTACAATGAGCAGTTCTTC
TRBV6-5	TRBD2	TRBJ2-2	CASSFGLAGPTGELFF	TGTGCCAGCAGTTTTGGACTAGCGGGACCTACCGGGGAGCTGTTTTTT
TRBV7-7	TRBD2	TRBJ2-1	CASSNLGLAGGPEEQFF	TGTGCCAGCAGCAACTTAGGACTAGCGGGAGGGCCAGAGGAGCAGTTCTTC
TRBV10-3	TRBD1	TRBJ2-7	CAIKSGPRDRSSYEQYF	TGTGCCATCAAATCCGGGCCCCGGGACAGGAGCTCCTACGAGCAGTACTTC
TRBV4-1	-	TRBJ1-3	CASSPPWQGPISGNTIYF	TGCGCCAGCAGCCCCCCGTGGCAGGGGCCCATCAGTGGAAACACCATATATTTT
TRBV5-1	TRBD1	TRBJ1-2	CASSPGTGNYGYTF	TGCGCCAGCAGCCCCGGGACAGGGAACTATGGCTACACCTTC
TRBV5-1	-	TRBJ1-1	CASSLGQMNTEAFF	TGCGCCAGCAGCTTGGGACAGATGAACACTGAAGCTTTCTTT
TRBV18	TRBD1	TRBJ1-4	CASSPDGTGREKLFF	TGTGCCAGCTCACCAGATGGGACAGGGCGAGAAAAACTGTTTTTT
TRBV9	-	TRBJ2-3	CASSVRQRNTDTQYF	TGTGCCAGCAGCGTTCGACAGAGAAACACAGATACGCAGTATTTT